What follows is one T cell receptor beta chain and its context. The CDR3 extends over 16 amino acids. Trimming stripped 4 bases from V and 2 bases from J, with 12 bases between. This sample was taken from a study of beta chain features in type 1 diabetes. Study information: When patients were set against healthy donors, age, gender and cell yields were similar.

Sorting with CD45RO/CCR7/CD25/CD127/CD95/CD27 yielded naive, central memory, regulatory and stem-like memory CD4+ cells. The purity of all sorted populations exceeded 95%. cDNA synthesis used the whole RNA isolate, giving expressed TCRB sequences. Clones were sequenced by immunoSEQ multiplex PCR, and TCRdb holds only the in-frame ones, with some missing. Here the sample spans 450,000 or so clones, more than 9.5% being singletons. J is TRBJ2-6 and V is TRBV6-7, with unresolved D. TRBV6-7 is sorted into the ORF group, with uncertain function. The sequence derives from a young woman in good health. Sequencing was performed on naive CD4+ T cells from blood. This CDR3 is CASSFPLIPGANVLTF. As DNA, the CDR3 is TGTGCCAGCAGTTTCCCTCTTATACCTGGGGCCAACGTCCTGACTTTC.